This T cell receptor (beta chain) originates from a study of T cell responses to AZD1222 COVID-19 vaccine. Note on this clone: Its target is not known. Sequence at one end of the junction differs from germline and may be a read error.

Sequencing was performed with immunoSEQ multiplex PCR; in TCRdb, only in-frame clones are kept and a portion is missing. The repertoire holds about 97,000 clones, with approximately 90% as singletons. The study, taken as a whole, reports: Clonal diversity was possibly underestimated; the donors were predominantly white British and more often female.

The V gene's germline CDR1 is MNHEY and CDR2 SVGAGI. The CDR3 is 11 amino acids. The sample in question was peripheral blood, obtained on day 0 of AZD1222 vaccination. This chain joins TRBV6-5 and TRBJ1-2; 9 bases are a match to TRBD1. The receptor's source is an adult in good health. The CDR3 region has the DNA TGTGCCAGCAGTTACGGGACAGGGACCCTATTC. Translated: CASSYGTGTLF.